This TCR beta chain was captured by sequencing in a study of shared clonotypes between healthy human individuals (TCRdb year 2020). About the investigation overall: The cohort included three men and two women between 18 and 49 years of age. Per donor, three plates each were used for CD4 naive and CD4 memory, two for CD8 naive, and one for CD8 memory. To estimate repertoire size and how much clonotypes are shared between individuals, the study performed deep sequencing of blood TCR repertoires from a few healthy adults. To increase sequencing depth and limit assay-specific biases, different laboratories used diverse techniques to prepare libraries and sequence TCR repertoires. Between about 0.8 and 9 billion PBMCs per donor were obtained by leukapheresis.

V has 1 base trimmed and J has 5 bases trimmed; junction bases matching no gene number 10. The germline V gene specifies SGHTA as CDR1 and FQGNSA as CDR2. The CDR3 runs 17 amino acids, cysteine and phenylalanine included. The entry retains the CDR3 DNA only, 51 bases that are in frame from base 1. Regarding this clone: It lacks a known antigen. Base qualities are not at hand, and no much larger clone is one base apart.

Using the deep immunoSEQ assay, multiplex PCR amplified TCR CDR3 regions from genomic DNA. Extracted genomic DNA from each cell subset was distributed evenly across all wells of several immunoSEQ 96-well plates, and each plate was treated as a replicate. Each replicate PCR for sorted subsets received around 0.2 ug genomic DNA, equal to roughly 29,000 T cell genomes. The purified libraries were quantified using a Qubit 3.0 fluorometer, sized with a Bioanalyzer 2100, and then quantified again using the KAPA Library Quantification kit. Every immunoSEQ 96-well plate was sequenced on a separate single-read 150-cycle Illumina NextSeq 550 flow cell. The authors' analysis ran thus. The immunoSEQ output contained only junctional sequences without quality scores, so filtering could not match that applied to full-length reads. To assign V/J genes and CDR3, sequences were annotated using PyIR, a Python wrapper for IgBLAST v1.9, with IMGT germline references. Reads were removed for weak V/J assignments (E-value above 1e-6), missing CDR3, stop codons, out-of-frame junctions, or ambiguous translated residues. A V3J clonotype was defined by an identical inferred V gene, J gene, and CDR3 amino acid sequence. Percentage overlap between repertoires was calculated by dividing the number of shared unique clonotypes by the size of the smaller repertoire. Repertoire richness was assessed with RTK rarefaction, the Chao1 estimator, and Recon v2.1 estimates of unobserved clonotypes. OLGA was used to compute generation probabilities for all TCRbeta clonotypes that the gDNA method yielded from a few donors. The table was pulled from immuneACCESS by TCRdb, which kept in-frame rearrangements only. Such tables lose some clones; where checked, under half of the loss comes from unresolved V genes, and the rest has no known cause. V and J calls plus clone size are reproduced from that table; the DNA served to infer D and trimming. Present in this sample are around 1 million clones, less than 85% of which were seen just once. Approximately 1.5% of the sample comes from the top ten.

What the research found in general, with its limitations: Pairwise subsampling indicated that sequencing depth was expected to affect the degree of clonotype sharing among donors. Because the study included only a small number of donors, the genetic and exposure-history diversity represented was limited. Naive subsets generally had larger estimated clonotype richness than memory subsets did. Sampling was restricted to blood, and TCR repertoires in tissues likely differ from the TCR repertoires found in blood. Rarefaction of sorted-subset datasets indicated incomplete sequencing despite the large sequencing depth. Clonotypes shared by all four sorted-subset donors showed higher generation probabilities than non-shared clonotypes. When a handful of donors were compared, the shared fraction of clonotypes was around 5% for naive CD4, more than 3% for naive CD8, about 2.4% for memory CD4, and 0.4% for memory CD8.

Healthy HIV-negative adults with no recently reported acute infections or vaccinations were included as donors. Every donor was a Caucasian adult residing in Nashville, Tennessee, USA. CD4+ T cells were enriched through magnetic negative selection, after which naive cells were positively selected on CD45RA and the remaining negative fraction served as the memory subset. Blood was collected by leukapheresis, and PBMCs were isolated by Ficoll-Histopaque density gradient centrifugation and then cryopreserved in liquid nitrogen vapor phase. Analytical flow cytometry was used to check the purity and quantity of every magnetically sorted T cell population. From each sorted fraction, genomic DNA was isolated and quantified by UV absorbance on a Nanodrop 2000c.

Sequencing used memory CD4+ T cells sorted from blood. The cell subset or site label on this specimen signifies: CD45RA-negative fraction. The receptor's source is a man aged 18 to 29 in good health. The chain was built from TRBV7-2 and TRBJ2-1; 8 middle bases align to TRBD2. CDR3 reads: CASSLVLAGGSHNEQFF. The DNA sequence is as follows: TGTGCCAGCAGCTTAGTATTGGCGGGGGGTTCCCACAATGAGCAGTTCTTC.